These 5 T cell receptor beta chains were all obtained from the same sample, sequenced in a study of blood T cell repertoires in COVID-19. Some clones are missing from TCRdb's copy, which holds only in-frame ones; the method was immunoSEQ multiplex PCR. Here the sample spans 90,000 to 110,000 clones, 80% to 90% being singletons. The sequencing input was peripheral blood. The receptors were sampled from a human donor in a cohort sampled during active COVID-19.

The chain couples TRBV19 to TRBJ2-1; TRBD1 aligns across 8 bases. The CDR3 covers 15 residues. Trimming at V came to 1 base and at J to 1 base, leaving 0 bases not matched to a gene. CDR1 and CDR2 (germline): LNHDA, SQIVND (reference sequence). CDR3 DNA sequence: TGTGCCAGTAGTATAGGGGACAGGTCCTACAATGAGCAGTTCTTC. Encoded protein: CASSIGDRSYNEQFF. The complete variable domain, with remaining parts taken from reference TRBV19 and TRBJ2-1, reads DGGITQSPKYLFRKEGQNVTLSCEQNLNHDAMYWYRQDPGQGLRLIYYSQIVNDFQKGDIAEGYSVSREKKESFPLTVTSAQKNPTAFYLCASSIGDRSYNEQFFGPGTRLTVL.

The J gene is TRBJ1-2, the V gene TRBV25-1, with 7 bases lining up with TRBD1. The V gene end was trimmed by 2 bases and the J gene end by 7 bases; junction bases not matched to a gene: 4. Germline values: CDR1 MGHDK, CDR2 SYGVNS. CDR3 length equals 13 residues. The CDR3 coding sequence is TGTGCCAGCAGTGAAAGACAGGGTGGTGGCTACACCTTC. This gives the protein CASSERQGGGYTF.

J is TRBJ2-7 and V is TRBV7-2; no clear D. V dropped 5 bases and J dropped 0 bases, with 5 bases sitting between them. Germline CDR1 reads SGHTA; CDR2 reads FQGNSA. CDR3 size: 12 residues. CDR3 in DNA: TGTGCCAGCAGCCTTAGCTCCTACGAGCAGTACTTC. Translated, it gives CASSLSSYEQYF.

This clone turned up a few times. CDR3: CAISETGVRQPQHF. The CDR3 DNA is TGTGCCATCAGTGAGACGGGGGTGCGTCAGCCCCAGCATTTT. The chain couples TRBV10-3 to TRBJ1-5, with D maybe TRBD1 (5 bases). Germline V gene lookup returns CDR1 ENHRY and CDR2 SYGVKD. This CDR3 region has 14 residues. V lost 2 bases to trimming and J lost 6 bases, with 11 bases between them.

The rearrangement joins TRBV19 to TRBJ2-3, with TRBD1 matching 7 bases. Germline V CDR1 and CDR2: LNHDA, SQIVND (reference sequence). V shed 4 bases, J shed 0 bases, and the junction held 10 bases outside the gene matches. The CDR3 runs to 17 residues. The CDR3 DNA follows: TGTGCCAGTAGTACCCCGCTGGGCAGGGGGAGCACAGATACGCAGTATTTT. It specifies CASSTPLGRGSTDTQYF.